The T cell receptor (beta chain) under discussion was sequenced for a study of T cell clonotyping in hematopoietic cell transplantation. Across the whole study: Recipient samples before transplant were obtained post-cytoreduction. Study findings and constraints: Without cell sorting, CD4 versus CD8 contributions remain unresolved. At the given depth, recipient repertoires were over 95% de novo clonotypes.

Time point described: recipient sample about 28 days before transplant, after cytoreduction. Recipient blood drawn about 28 days pretransplant and days 30, 100, 180 after. Data came from immunoSEQ multiplex PCR; TCRdb stores just in-frame clones and leaves some out. The sample yields roughly 29,000 clones, more than 60% seen once. This clone was seen only once. Its antigen is as yet unknown. Germline V lookup: CDR1 LGHNA, CDR2 YSLEER. The CDR3 has 17 amino acids. J gave up 6 bases and V 1 base, and 11 bases lay outside the gene matches. The V and J genes are TRBV4-3 and TRBJ2-4; TRBD2 aligns across 8 bases. The specimen comprised peripheral blood mononuclear cells, sampled before stem cell transplant. The origin of this receptor is a woman in her twenties or thirties with chronic myeloid leukemia. Some clones in this sample may be carry-over from other donors' samples. The CDR3 reads CASSQGRGAVWGNIQYF. The CDR3 DNA reads as TGCGCCAGCAGCCAAGGGCGGGGGGCGGTCTGGGGAAACATTCAGTACTTC.